The next 32 T cell receptor beta chains were all read from a single sample in a study of persistence of HIV-infected CD4 T cells. Cells were stimulated with CMV-infected fibroblast lysates at approximately 10 ug/mL. CD40L-negative CD69-negative CD45RO-high memory CD4+ T cells were sorted as populations depleted of antigen-responding cells. The immunoSEQ assay was version 4, run in survey mode. Some clones are missing from TCRdb's copy, which holds only in-frame ones; the method was immunoSEQ multiplex PCR. Among roughly 41,000 clones listed, around 80% were seen once. Their specific antigens are unknown. The sequencing used CD4+ T cells sorted from PBMCs after approximately 19-hour stimulation, collected from a patient who received antiretroviral therapy. The receptors originated from an adult man with HIV who was CMV-seropositive.

The rearrangement uses TRBV30 and TRBJ1-5, with D unclear. With 5 bases removed from V and 2 bases from J, the gap between germline ends came to 10 bases. This CDR3 is 13 amino acids long. Germline V gene data show CDR1 as GTSNPN and CDR2 as SVGIG (reference sequence). The CDR3 DNA sequence: TGTGCCTGGGGACCTAGGGGCAATCAGCCCCAGCATTTT. Its protein product is CAWGPRGNQPQHF.

On this clone: One end of the junction varies from germline; a read error may be responsible. The chain is built from TRBV6-5 and TRBJ1-1, with 8 bases that match TRBD1. CDR1 MNHEY and CDR2 SVGAGI come from the germline V gene. CDR3 length: 14 amino acids. CDR3 loop: CASTYRGMNTEAFF. CDR3 nucleotide sequence: TGTGCCAGCACTTACAGGGGGATGAACACTGAAGCTTTCTTT.

The rearrangement links TRBV9 to TRBJ1-2; D is possibly TRBD1 (5 bases). Germline-derived CDR1 and CDR2 are SGDLS and YYNGEE. The CDR3 is made up of 14 amino acids. Trimming shortened V by 5 bases and J by 5 bases, and 16 bases separated the two germline ends. The CDR3: CASRNPGTGYGYTF. The DNA for the CDR3 is TGTGCCAGCAGAAATCCCGGGACGGGGTATGGCTACACCTTC.

The chain recombines TRBV28 with TRBJ2-4, with no clear D. The CDR3 has 12 residues. Germline CDR1 is MDHEN and CDR2 is SYDVKM. The V end was cut by 2 bases, the J end by 1 base, with 0 bases between. As DNA, the CDR3 is TGTGCCAGCAGTTTAGCCAAAAACATTCAGTACTTC. As protein: CASSLAKNIQYF.

In this sample, this clone is medium-sized. The V gene is TRBV18, the J gene TRBJ1-5, with D possibly matching TRBD1 (5 bases). The germline V gene encodes CDR1 KGHSH and CDR2 LQKENI. Trimming pared 6 bases from V and 4 bases from J, leaving 13 bases between. The CDR3 is made up of 14 amino acids. The CDR3 is CASSSGPRNQPQHF. CDR3 DNA sequence: TGTGCCAGCTCGTCAGGGCCCCGAAATCAGCCCCAGCATTTT.

The V gene is TRBV10-1, the J gene TRBJ2-2; unclear D gene. The germline V and J ends were trimmed by 5 bases and 3 bases, with 13 bases remaining between them. CDR1 and CDR2 (germline): WNHNN, SYGVQD (reference sequence). The CDR3 runs to 15 residues. The CDR3: CASSMGMGYTGELFF. CDR3 in DNA: TGCGCCAGCAGTATGGGGATGGGGTACACCGGGGAGCTGTTTTTT.

This clone has only a few counts. V and J are TRBV7-2 and TRBJ2-1; 9 nucleotides align to TRBD1. The length of the CDR3 is 14 residues. Germline V CDR1 and CDR2: SGHTA, FQGNSA. Trimming cost V 3 bases and J 7 bases; bases outside gene matches: 4. This CDR3 reads CASSFIQGANEQFF. DNA of the CDR3: TGTGCCAGCAGCTTTATACAGGGGGCGAATGAGCAGTTCTTC.

This rearrangement joins TRBV2 to TRBJ1-4; tentatively, D is TRBD1 (5 bases). Germline CDR1 is SNHLY and CDR2 is FYNNEI. Trimming removed 8 bases from V and 4 bases from J, with 17 bases in between. The CDR3 has 15 residues. The CDR3 reads CASRLPGAINEKLFF. CDR3 DNA sequence: TGTGCCAGCCGGCTACCCGGGGCAATTAATGAAAAACTGTTTTTT.

V is TRBV7-2 and J is TRBJ2-1, with D tentatively TRBD1 or TRBD2 (5 bases each). Germline V lookup: CDR1 SGHTA, CDR2 FQGNSA. The CDR3 totals 16 residues. Trimming took off 4 bases at V and 3 bases at J, with 16 bases between the two ends. The CDR3 DNA reads as TGTGCCAGCAGCTCTACCTCGGGGCTCGTCTACAATGAGCAGTTCTTC. It encodes CASSSTSGLVYNEQFF.

The rearrangement joins TRBV7-2 to TRBJ2-6; TRBD2 is a possible D gene (6 bases). The CDR3 loop spans 17 amino acids. Looked up from germline, CDR1 is SGHTA and CDR2 is FQGNSA. Trimming cost V 4 bases and J 3 bases, with 16 bases left between them. CDR3 loop: CASSYLTRRDGANVLTF. CDR3 bases: TGTGCCAGCAGCTACCTGACACGGAGGGATGGGGCCAACGTCCTGACTTTC.

This clone was seen only a few times. The rearrangement joins TRBV5-1 to TRBJ2-5; either TRBD1 or TRBD2 may fit D (6 bases each). Germline CDR1 SGHRS, CDR2 YFSETQ. Trimming pared 2 bases from V and 0 bases from J, leaving 11 bases between. The CDR3 totals 15 residues. CDR3 coding DNA: TGCGCCAGCAGCTTCGAGGGGGGAAACCAAGAGACCCAGTACTTC. Translating gives CASSFEGGNQETQYF.

The CDR3 region is CASSAPGTFLSSYNSPLHF. CDR3 sequence (DNA): TGTGCCAGCAGCGCCCCCGGGACTTTTTTGAGCTCCTATAATTCACCCCTCCACTTT. V usage is TRBV7-2 and J usage is TRBJ1-6; D possibly corresponds to TRBD1 (5 bases). This CDR3 contains 19 residues. V shed 5 bases and J shed 0 bases, with 20 bases lying between them. The germline CDR1 and CDR2 sequences are SGHTA and FQGNSA.

Here the CDR3 DNA reads TGTGCCAGCAGTTTGTCCAGGAACCATCTTCTCTCTGGAAACACCATATATTTT. Translation gives CASSLSRNHLLSGNTIYF. The V call is TRBV27, the J call TRBJ1-3; no clear D gene. The CDR3 totals 18 residues. Germline V lookup: CDR1 MNHEY, CDR2 SMNVEV (reference sequence). Trimming removed 3 bases from V and 0 bases from J, with 18 bases in between.

This chain joins TRBV5-1 and TRBJ1-1, with D possibly TRBD1 on 6 matching bases. This CDR3 is 15 amino acids long. CDR1 is SGHRS and CDR2 is YFSETQ in the germline V gene. The V end lost 2 bases, the J end lost 4 bases, and 15 bases lay between the germline ends. CDR3 in DNA: TGCGCCAGCAGCTTAAGGACAGCTTCTACCACTGAAGCTTTCTTT. It yields the protein CASSLRTASTTEAFF. The full variable domain, in which reference TRBV5-1 and TRBJ1-1 provide the parts outside the CDR3, is KAGVTQTPRYLIKTRGQQVTLSCSPISGHRSVSWYQQTPGQGLQFLFEYFSETQRNKGNFPGRFSGRQFSNSRSEMNVSTLELGDSALYLCASSLRTASTTEAFFGQGTRLTVV.

The chain carries TRBV19 and TRBJ1-1, with a tentative D call TRBD1 (5 bases). Germline V CDR1 and CDR2: LNHDA, SQIVND (reference sequence). The CDR3 is 12 amino acids. The V end was cut by 6 bases, the J end by 5 bases, with 10 bases between. CDR3 amino acids: CASRVGGTEAFF. In DNA form, the CDR3 reads TGTGCCAGTAGGGTGGGGGGAACTGAAGCTTTCTTT.

The chain combines TRBV24-1 with TRBJ1-2; 9 nucleotides line up with TRBD1. CDR3 length: 14 amino acids. The V segment lost 5 bases and the J segment 7 bases; nucleotides outside the gene matches: 7. Germline V gene lookup returns CDR1 KGHDR and CDR2 SFDVKD. CDR3 protein: CATSGQQGASGYTF. The CDR3 DNA reads as TGTGCCACCAGTGGCCAACAGGGGGCCAGTGGCTACACCTTC.

The chain combines TRBV5-1 with TRBJ2-3; D remains unclear. This CDR3 is 14 amino acids long. Germline-derived CDR1 and CDR2 are SGHRS and YFSETQ. V was shortened by 5 bases and J by 0 bases, with 10 bases between the two germline ends. CDR3 sequence reads: CASRTGPSTDTQYF. The CDR3 DNA reads as TGCGCCAGCAGGACTGGGCCTAGCACAGATACGCAGTATTTT.

The chain carries TRBV7-9 and TRBJ1-2; D call uncertain. The V and J ends lost 0 bases and 8 bases respectively, with 10 bases between them. This CDR3 contains 13 residues. The germline CDR1 and CDR2 sequences are SEHNR and FQNEAQ (reference sequence). CDR3 in DNA: TGTGCCAGCAGCTTAGCGACGGTGGGAGGCTACACCTTC. This gives the protein CASSLATVGGYTF.

CDR3 loop: CASSIAQNTEAFF. The CDR3 DNA reads TGTGCCAGTAGTATCGCCCAGAACACTGAAGCTTTCTTT. The gene calls are TRBV19 and TRBJ1-1; D is unclear. Germline CDR1 is LNHDA and CDR2 is SQIVND (reference sequence). This CDR3 comprises 13 residues. V lost 3 bases and J lost 1, with 6 bases in between. The full variable domain, completed using reference TRBV19 and TRBJ1-1, is DGGITQSPKYLFRKEGQNVTLSCEQNLNHDAMYWYRQDPGQGLRLIYYSQIVNDFQKGDIAEGYSVSREKKESFPLTVTSAQKNPTAFYLCASSIAQNTEAFFGQGTRLTVV.

The V gene is TRBV3-1 (or the pseudogene TRBV3-2), the J gene TRBJ1-6, with D possibly matching TRBD1 (5 bases). The V gene lost 3 bases and the J gene lost 3 bases, with 12 bases spanning the gap. This CDR3 is 16 amino acids long. Germline CDR1 and CDR2: LGHDT and YNNKEL (reference sequence). The CDR3: CASSHTGTFYNSPLHF. The CDR3 DNA is TGTGCCAGCAGCCATACCGGGACTTTCTATAATTCACCCCTCCACTTT.

CDR3 nucleotide sequence: TGCGCCAGCAGCCAAGAGAGGGGAGGGGGCACAGATACGCAGTATTTT. Protein: CASSQERGGGTDTQYF. The rearrangement joins TRBV4-1 to TRBJ2-3; 7 bases map to TRBD2. This CDR3 spans 16 amino acids. From germline, CDR1 is MGHRA and CDR2 YSYEKL. V lost 0 bases and J lost 1; bases outside the gene matches: 4.

CDR3 sequence (DNA): TGTGCCAGCAGTTCGCCTTCCGGGGAACTCAGGGAGACCCAGTACTTC. Amino acids: CASSSPSGELRETQYF. The gene calls are TRBV6-5 and TRBJ2-5, with D tentatively TRBD2 (5 bases). The CDR3 contains 16 residues. V lost 4 bases, J lost 5 bases, and 20 bases lay in between. CDR1 is MNHEY, CDR2 SVGAGI, per germline.

The rearrangement joins TRBV20-1 to TRBJ2-1, with D maybe TRBD1 (5 bases). The germline gives CDR1 DFQATT, CDR2 SNEGSKA (reference sequence). Trimming stripped 3 bases from V and 7 bases from J, with 13 bases between. The CDR3 spans 13 residues. The DNA of the CDR3 is TGCAGTGCTAGTAATCAGGGTCGGAATGAGCAGTTCTTC. This gives the protein CSASNQGRNEQFF.

The rearrangement uses TRBV15 and TRBJ1-3, with 8 bases that match TRBD1. V gave up 2 bases and J gave up 2 bases; unmatched junction bases: 2. Per the germline V gene, CDR1 is LNHNV and CDR2 is YYDKDF (reference sequence). This CDR3 comprises 15 residues. The CDR3 sequence: CATSRMDRAGNTIYF. CDR3 in DNA: TGTGCCACCAGCAGAATGGACAGGGCTGGAAACACCATATATTTT. The entire variable domain, with the rest obtained from reference TRBV15 and TRBJ1-3, is as follows: DAMVIQNPRYQVTQFGKPVTLSCSQTLNHNVMYWYQQKSSQAPKLLFHYYDKDFNNEADTPDNFQSRRPNTSFCFLDIRSPGLGDTAMYLCATSRMDRAGNTIYFGEGSWLTVV.

The CDR3 spells CASSIGQEGEKLFF. The CDR3 DNA reads as TGCGCCAGCAGCATTGGACAGGAGGGCGAAAAACTGTTTTTT. J is TRBJ1-4 and V is TRBV5-1, with 7 bases matching TRBD1. V dropped 4 bases and J dropped 8; count of bases not matched to a gene: 8. Germline lookup yields CDR1 SGHRS and CDR2 YFSETQ. This CDR3 comprises 14 residues.

The V and J genes are TRBV9 and TRBJ1-2; 7 bases fit TRBD1. Trimming cost V 3 bases and J 0 bases; bases outside gene matches: 5. The CDR3 consists of 15 residues. Germline lookup yields CDR1 SGDLS and CDR2 YYNGEE. The CDR3 protein is CASSDGTATNYGYTF. CDR3 bases: TGTGCCAGCAGCGATGGGACAGCCACTAACTATGGCTACACCTTC. The full variable domain, completed using reference TRBV9 and TRBJ1-2, is DSGVTQTPKHLITATGQRVTLRCSPRSGDLSVYWYQQSLDQGLQFLIQYYNGEERAKGNILERFSAQQFPDLHSELNLSSLELGDSALYFCASSDGTATNYGYTFGSGTRLTVV.

V gene TRBV23-1 combines with J gene TRBJ2-1; D might be TRBD2 (5 bases). TRBV23-1 is annotated as an ORF whose role is uncertain. V lost 2 bases and J lost 1, with 18 bases in between. CDR3 size: 18 residues. The DNA of the CDR3 is TGCGCCAGCAGTCAACTAACAGCGGCGGTTTCATCCTACAATGAGCAGTTCTTC. This translates into CASSQLTAAVSSYNEQFF.

This rearrangement joins TRBV27 to TRBJ1-1, with D possibly TRBD1 on 6 matching bases. V was cut by 2 bases and J by 4 bases, with 11 bases left in between. Germline loops: CDR1 MNHEY, CDR2 SMNVEV (reference sequence). This CDR3 has 14 residues. CDR3 protein: CASSLNRASTEAFF. DNA for the CDR3: TGTGCCAGCAGTTTAAACAGGGCTAGCACTGAAGCTTTCTTT.

This chain joins TRBV9 and TRBJ2-7; D is possibly TRBD1 or TRBD2 (5 bases each). V was trimmed by 3 bases and J by 3 bases, leaving 16 bases between them. The CDR3 totals 15 residues. Germline CDR1 reads SGDLS; CDR2 reads YYNGEE. The CDR3 reads CASSGGRGANYEQYF. For the CDR3, the DNA is TGTGCCAGCAGCGGGGGCAGAGGGGCCAACTACGAGCAGTACTTC.

The CDR3 DNA follows: TGTGCCAGCAGAAGCGGGGCGGGAAACACCATATATTTT. This translates into CASRSGAGNTIYF. The chain combines TRBV7-9 with TRBJ1-3; a possible D gene is TRBD1 (5 bases). The CDR3 runs to 13 residues. CDR1 is SEHNR, CDR2 FQNEAQ, per germline (reference sequence). V lost 6 bases and J 4 bases, leaving 10 bases between the germline ends. Full variable domain (outside the CDR3, taken from reference TRBV7-9 and TRBJ1-3): DTGVSQNPRHKITKRGQNVTFRCDPISEHNRLYWYRQTLGQGPEFLTYFQNEAQLEKSRLLSDRFSAERPKGSFSTLEIQRTEQGDSAMYLCASRSGAGNTIYFGEGSWLTVV.

In DNA, the CDR3 is TGTGCCAGCTCACCAAACAGGGCTGGGGCCAACGTCCTGACTTTC. This encodes CASSPNRAGANVLTF. The chain uses TRBV18 and TRBJ2-6, with D perhaps matching TRBD1 (6 bases). CDR1 and CDR2 (germline): KGHSH, LQKENI. The CDR3 is 15 amino acids. The V and J ends lost 2 bases and 2 bases respectively, with 7 bases between them.

V gene TRBV5-6 combines with J gene TRBJ1-4; D perhaps matches TRBD1 (5 bases). The V end lost 4 bases, the J end lost 0 bases, and 10 bases lay between the germline ends. CDR3 length: 15 residues. CDR1 SGHDT and CDR2 YYEEEE come from the germline V gene. The CDR3 sequence is CASSGTGATNEKLFF. The CDR3 nucleotides read TGTGCCAGCAGCGGGACGGGAGCAACTAATGAAAAACTGTTTTTT.